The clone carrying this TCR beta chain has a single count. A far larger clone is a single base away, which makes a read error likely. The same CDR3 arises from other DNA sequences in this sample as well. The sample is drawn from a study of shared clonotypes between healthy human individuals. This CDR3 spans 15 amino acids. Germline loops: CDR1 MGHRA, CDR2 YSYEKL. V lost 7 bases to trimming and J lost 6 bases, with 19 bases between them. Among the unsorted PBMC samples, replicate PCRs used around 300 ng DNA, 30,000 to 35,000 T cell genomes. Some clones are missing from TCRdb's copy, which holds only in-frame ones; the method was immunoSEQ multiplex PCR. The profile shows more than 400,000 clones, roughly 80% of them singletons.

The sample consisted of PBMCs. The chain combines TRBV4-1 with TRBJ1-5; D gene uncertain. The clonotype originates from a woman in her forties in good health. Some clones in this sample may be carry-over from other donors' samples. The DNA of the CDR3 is TGCGCCAGCACCCGAACTGGGGTTCTGGGTCAGCCCCAGCATTTT. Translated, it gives CASTRTGVLGQPQHF.